This T cell receptor (beta chain) was documented in a study of breast tumors, draining lymph nodes, adjacent tissues. Overall study findings and caveats: Luminal-like breast cancer showed significantly greater tumor-nontumor repertoire similarity than basal-like breast cancer did.

The CDR3 is 14 amino acids. The V gene's germline CDR1 is SGHTA and CDR2 FQGNSA. After removal of 1 base from V and 5 bases from J, the junction contained 5 bases not matched to a gene. This clonotype was detected many times. As yet, its antigen is unknown. MiXCR, run by TCRdb on the multiplex PCR reads, gives a single entry per CDR3 protein. The sample has some 170,000 distinct CDR3 sequences; more than 25% are singletons. Breast cancer patients provided tissue from their axillary draining lymph nodes. The chain has TRBV7-2 and TRBJ2-7; the match to TRBD2 covers 7 bases. Sequenced: axillary lymph node tissue. The receptor's source is a female donor with breast cancer. Some clones in this sample may be carry-over from other donors' samples. CDR3 in amino acids: CASSLGLAVDEQYF. CDR3 DNA sequence: TGTGCCAGCAGCTTAGGACTAGCTGTAGACGAGCAGTACTTC. Using reference TRBV7-2 and TRBJ2-7 for the parts outside the CDR3, the full variable domain is GAGVSQSPSNKVTEKGKDVELRCDPISGHTALYWYRQSLGQGLEFLIYFQGNSAPDKSGLPSDRFSAERTGGSVSTLTIQRTQQEDSAVYLCASSLGLAVDEQYFGPGTRLTVT.